Given below is one T cell receptor beta chain in context. Its antigen is not known. V trimming: 1 base; J trimming: 0 bases; junction bases outside the gene matches: 3. CDR3 length equals 17 residues. Germline assignment: CDR1 SGHVS and CDR2 FNYEAQ. These data are taken from a study of CD8 T cells in ankylosing spondylitis. Whole-study results and caveats: A motif of 7 to 9 highly homologous TCR beta variants was seen as apparently characteristic of ankylosing spondylitis blood. It was reported that disease-linked clones were significantly enriched in matched ankylosing spondylitis synovial fluid. Some motif variants were previously reported in reactive arthritis synovial fluid and blood.

Using its own MiXCR run on the 5' RACE reads, TCRdb lists one record per CDR3 protein. Of a few hundred thousand distinct CDR3 sequences listed, 20% are singletons. Sequenced: blood, either unsorted or a sorted T cell fraction (not recorded which). The chain combines TRBV7-6 with TRBJ2-1; 10 bases are shared with TRBD2. The receptor was isolated from a female donor with ankylosing spondylitis or in good health (not recorded which). The chain's CDR3 is CASSLGRTSGSYNEQFF. CDR3 DNA: TGTGCCAGCAGCTTAGGGCGGACTAGCGGCTCCTACAATGAGCAGTTCTTC.